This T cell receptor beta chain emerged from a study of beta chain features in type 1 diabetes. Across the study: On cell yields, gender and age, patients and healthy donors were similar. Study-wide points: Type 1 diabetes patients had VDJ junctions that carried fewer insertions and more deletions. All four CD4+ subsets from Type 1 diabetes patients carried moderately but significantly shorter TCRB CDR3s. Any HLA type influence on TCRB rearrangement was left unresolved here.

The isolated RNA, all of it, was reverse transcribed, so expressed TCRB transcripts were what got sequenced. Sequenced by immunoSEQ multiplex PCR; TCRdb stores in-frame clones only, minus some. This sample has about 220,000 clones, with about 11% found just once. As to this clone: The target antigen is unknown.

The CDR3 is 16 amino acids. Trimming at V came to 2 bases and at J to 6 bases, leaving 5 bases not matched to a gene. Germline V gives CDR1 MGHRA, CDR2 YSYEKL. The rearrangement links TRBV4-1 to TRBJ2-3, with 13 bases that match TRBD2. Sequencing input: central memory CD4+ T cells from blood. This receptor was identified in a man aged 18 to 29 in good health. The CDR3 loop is CASSQTSGRASDTQYF. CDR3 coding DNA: TGCGCCAGCAGCCAAACTAGCGGGAGGGCCAGTGATACGCAGTATTTT.